This T cell receptor beta chain was observed in a study of T-cell memory formation after mild COVID-19 (dated by TCRdb to about 2021). At the level of the whole study: Most TCR sequence clusters were specific to one of the two donors. Longitudinal TCRalpha and TCRbeta repertoire sequencing tracked T-cell clones expanding and contracting after mild COVID-19 in a couple of donors. The cohort comprised two young, previously healthy adult volunteers, one female and one male.

Results the study describes overall, beyond this receptor: Whether the second-wave clones peaking on day 37 were SARS-CoV-2 specific was not confirmed. The study included only two mild cases, and larger cohorts that include severe cases with pre-infection samples were judged to be necessary. Contracting CD4+ clones appeared mostly in the CM and EM memory subsets, whereas CD8+ clones were enriched in EMRA. Clones that contracted from day 15 to 85 showed balanced CD4/CD8 phenotypes, whereas a second wave of clones that expanded from day 15 to 37 leaned towards CD4+. The detection of some responding clones in pre-infection memory suggests that pre-existing cross-reactive memory T cells joined the SARS-CoV-2 response.

Sequencing took place on an Illumina NovaSeq 6000. cDNA libraries for TCRalpha and TCRbeta were prepared by 5'RACE using constant-segment primers, with sample barcodes and unique molecular identifiers added. RNA was extracted from every sample with Trizol reagent. The libraries were amplified in two PCR steps, and the second step added a second sample barcode and Illumina TruSeq adapters. Sequencing of the libraries was done on an Illumina NovaSeq, producing 2 x 150 bp paired-end reads. Per the source publication's procedure: The reads were demultiplexed and collapsed into UMI-guided consensus sequences using migec v1.2.7. Using mixcr v2.1.11, the UMI consensuses were aligned to TRA and TRB V and J templates and assembled into clonotypes. Clonotypes were classified as expanded or contracted when called significant by both edgeR and NoisET, with noise models trained on biological replicates. For edgeR calls, the cutoffs were a false discovery rate-adjusted p below 0.01 and a log2 fold-change threshold of 1. As an exploratory analysis of dynamics, max-normalized trajectories of the 1000 most abundant clonotypes were examined by PCA with hierarchical clustering. Separately sequenced CD4+ and CD8+ repertoires were used to assign a CD4 or CD8 phenotype to each responding clone. TCRdb handled the public reads itself, with Q25 trimming in fastp and clone calling in MiXCR, and kept productive beta chains. Each entry merges the rows of one CDR3 protein and shows their most common DNA and genes. The authors' filters were not applied to this entry. This sample is represented by hundreds of thousands of distinct CDR3 sequences; about 23% of them were singletons. The top ten hold roughly an eighth of the sample.

Details on this clonotype: The target of this receptor is not known. Per-nucleotide qualities are absent, and no much larger clonotype sits a single base away.

Ficoll-Paque density gradient centrifugation was the method used to isolate PBMCs. The CDR3 has 14 amino acids, counting the end cysteine and phenylalanine. Of the read, only the CDR3 DNA is kept; its 42 bases are in frame from base 1. V is reduced by 0 bases and J by 4 bases, leaving a spacing of 9 bases between them. Based on the germline V gene (reference sequence), the CDR1 and CDR2 sequences are SEHNR and FQNEAQ. The material sequenced was PBMCs or a T cell subset sorted from them (not recorded which). The V gene is TRBV7-9 and the J gene is TRBJ1-2; no D gene call is confident. This TCR came from an adult woman who had mild COVID-19 (a few samples of this study predate the infection). The sample titles of this study are shuffled in the database, so cell type and time point are left out; the donor was told from shared clones. At the DNA level, the sequence is TGTGCCAGCAGCTTAGCTCACAGATCCTATGGCTACACCTTC. It encodes CASSLAHRSYGYTF.